This section outlines one T cell receptor (beta chain) sequence together with its context. Many counts were recorded for this clonotype. Its binding antigen is unknown. Nothing much larger sits one base from this clone, and base qualities are not available. This sample was included in a study of T cells in Graves' hyperthyroidism and ophthalmopathy (dated by TCRdb to the late 2010s). The study in broad terms: Peripheral blood samples were taken at initial diagnosis, before any treatment was given. In several Graves' hyperthyroidism patients, the study also compared T-cell repertoires from thyroid tissue with T-cell repertoires from blood. An independent validation cohort of under 20 hyperthyroidism patients and approximately 15 patients who later progressed to ophthalmopathy tested prospective prediction of ophthalmopathy. According to the paper, TCR Vbeta CDR3 sequencing was carried out on 135 peripheral blood samples, which came from fewer than 50 ophthalmopathy, approximately 72 hyperthyroidism and about 17 progressor patients. After blood sampling, hyperthyroidism patients were treated with methimazole at a starting dose of 30 mg daily, and ophthalmopathy patients were treated with high-dose intravenous methylprednisolone. To identify distinguishing TCR V-J signatures, a discovery cohort of about a hundred patients was used, comprising fewer than 45 with Graves' ophthalmopathy and around 60 with stable Graves' hyperthyroidism. The 100 or so discovery patients were divided at random into training and test sets in a 7:3 ratio.

TCR beta CDR3 regions were amplified from RNA transcripts. The TCR CDR3 was subjected to a first round of RT-PCR using the HTBI primer set and the Qiagen OneStep RT-PCR kit. Libraries were constructed in a second round of multiplex PCR, after which size selection and purification were performed. Libraries were sequenced paired-end with 100 bp reads on an Illumina HiSeq2000. The paper's processing steps were these. SOAPnuke was used to process the raw data, removing reads that contained adapters or uncalled bases, had a mean Phred below 15, or lacked an exact match to the constant primer or identifier. High-quality paired reads were merged with COPE v1.2.5, and unique nucleotide sequences were defined as clonotypes. MiTCR v1.1 was used to align clonotypes to the IMGT TRBV, TRBD and TRBJ reference segments. The analysis included only V-J combinations with a frequency above 0.0001, which together covered around 99% of the repertoires. A TCS score was defined as the ratio of F50 (clonal expansion) to E x V (chaos), with BLOSUM62-based TCRdist applied between CDR3 peptides within each V-J. Welch's t-statistics and random forest reduced fewer than 600 V-J features to under 15, which were used in a naive Bayes classifier (R e1071). TCRdb reworked the public reads: Q25 trimming with fastp, MiXCR clone assembly, productive beta chains retained. Rows with a matching CDR3 protein are joined into one entry that keeps the most common DNA and genes. The V and J calls, along with clone size, are taken from TCRdb and not from the paper's own processing. The sample profile shows 300,000 to 450,000 distinct CDR3 sequences; approximately 15% of them were found once. Around 10% of the sample is taken by the ten largest.

Stable Graves' hyperthyroidism was defined as the absence of progression to ophthalmopathy over 18 months of follow-up. Hyperthyroidism patients were aged 18 to 65 years and newly diagnosed, with disease duration of less than 2 months. Any patient with an uncontrolled infection, another autoimmune disease, pregnancy or lactation was excluded. Diagnoses were based on clinical symptoms, serum thyroxine and TRAb, thyroid ultrasound and orbital computed tomography. PBMCs were isolated from 8 to 10 ml of fresh peripheral blood by Ficoll-Paque density gradient centrifugation. Trizol reagent was used to extract total RNA, and RNA quality was then checked on an Agilent 2100 Bioanalyzer. Overall study outcomes, separate from this receptor: Most expanded thyroid clonotypes (frequency above 0.001) were also detected in blood, suggesting blood repertoires may reflect thyroid immune responses. No statistical method was used to fix the sample size in advance, and group allocation was not hidden from the investigators. In validation, progression to ophthalmopathy was predicted by the model with nearly 71% sensitivity and 72.22% specificity, a median of 6.5 months before onset. Ophthalmopathy was separated from stable hyperthyroidism by a 13 V-J signature model, with 85% to 90% sensitivity and approximately 81% specificity obtained in cross-validation and 80%/75% obtained in testing.

The sequenced material came from blood. The clonotype was recovered from a woman in her sixties or seventies with Graves' hyperthyroidism.

CDR3 protein: CASSGGSGLYF. In nucleotides, the sequence is TGTGCCAGCAGTGGTGGTAGCGGGTTGTACTTC. The chain joins TRBV2 to TRBJ2-5; 7 bases in the middle match TRBD2. Reading the germline V gene gives CDR1 SNHLY and CDR2 FYNNEI. V loses 4 bases at its end and J loses 13 bases; junction bases beyond the gene matches: 6. From its cysteine to its phenylalanine, the CDR3 spans 11 amino acids. Only CDR3 DNA remains: 33 bases, in frame from the first base.